One and the same sample provided the 26 T cell receptor beta chains below, sequenced in a study of blood T cell repertoires in COVID-19. Measured with immunoSEQ multiplex PCR; TCRdb has only the in-frame clones, and not every one. This sample carries about 290,000 clones, roughly 91% of them seen once, and the ten largest clones take around 10%. The specimen sequenced was peripheral blood. The receptors come from a woman aged 25-40 years with COVID-19, enrolled during active disease.

The chain has TRBV11-2 and TRBJ2-7; D remains unclear. Germline assignment: CDR1 SGHAT and CDR2 FQNNGV. The CDR3 length is 14 residues. V was cut by 5 bases and J by 5 bases, with 16 bases left in between. In DNA form, the CDR3 reads TGTGCCAGCAGCAACATCAGGAAAATCCACGAGCAGTACTTC. Encoded protein: CASSNIRKIHEQYF.

The rearrangement links TRBV6-4 to TRBJ2-3, with 12 positions matching TRBD2. V gave up 0 bases and J gave up 4 bases; unmatched junction bases: 5. This CDR3 has 17 residues. Per the germline V gene, CDR1 is MRHNA and CDR2 is SNTAGT. CDR3 loop: CASSDSPSGGAADTQYF. The DNA for the CDR3 is TGTGCCAGCAGTGACTCACCTAGCGGGGGGGCAGCAGATACGCAGTATTTT.

The rearrangement uses TRBV19 and TRBJ1-6; D gene uncertain. CDR3 length: 14 residues. The germline V and J ends were trimmed by 1 base and 13 bases, with 14 bases remaining between them. CDR1 LNHDA and CDR2 SQIVND come from the germline V gene (reference sequence). Here the CDR3 reads CASSIVGGRYPLHF. As DNA, the CDR3 is TGTGCCAGTAGTATAGTAGGAGGTCGGTATCCCCTCCACTTT.

This sequence joins TRBV9 and TRBJ2-1, with 7 positions matching TRBD2. J lost 8 bases, V lost 4 bases, and 18 bases had no gene match. The germline V gene encodes CDR1 SGDLS and CDR2 YYNGEE. CDR3 length: 17 residues. The CDR3 is CASSTYPQRTRGDEQFF. The CDR3 bases are TGTGCCAGCAGCACCTATCCCCAGAGGACTCGGGGGGATGAGCAGTTCTTC.

CDR3 in DNA: TGCGCCAGCAGCCCCCGGGACAGCACTAATGAAAAACTGTTTTTT. It specifies CASSPRDSTNEKLFF. The gene calls are TRBV5-1 and TRBJ1-4, with 7 bases identical to TRBD1. The CDR3 has 15 residues. Trimming removed 4 bases from V and 2 bases from J; junction bases left unmatched: 5. Germline-derived CDR1 and CDR2 are SGHRS and YFSETQ.

This chain links TRBV11-2 with TRBJ1-6; D gene uncertain. The germline CDR1 and CDR2 sequences are SGHAT and FQNNGV. V lost 3 bases and J lost 5, with 14 bases in between. This CDR3 spans 16 amino acids. The CDR3 here is CASSLTVVRDNSPLHF. The CDR3 bases are TGTGCCAGCAGCTTGACGGTAGTTCGGGATAATTCACCCCTCCACTTT.

The chain combines TRBV7-7 with TRBJ2-5, with 12 bases lining up with TRBD2. The germline CDR1 and CDR2 sequences are SSHAT and FNYEAQ (reference sequence). This CDR3 contains 15 residues. The V gene end was trimmed by 5 bases and the J gene end by 3 bases; junction bases not matched to a gene: 4. CDR3 nucleotide sequence: TGTGCCAGCAGCCCCGGACTAGCGGGAAAAGAGACCCAGTACTTC. Amino acids: CASSPGLAGKETQYF.

V gene TRBV12-5 combines with J gene TRBJ2-7, with D possibly matching TRBD1 (5 bases). This CDR3 region has 13 residues. Germline CDR1 is LGHNT and CDR2 is FRNRAP. Trimming removed 1 base from V and 6 bases from J, with 10 bases in between. CDR3 amino acids: CASGLAGQGEQYF. CDR3 bases: TGTGCTAGTGGTTTGGCAGGGCAGGGCGAGCAGTACTTC.

The rearrangement joins TRBV7-6 to TRBJ2-3; D remains unclear. Germline V gene data show CDR1 as SGHVS and CDR2 as FNYEAQ. The CDR3 totals 15 residues. V lost 3 bases, J lost 3 bases, and 13 bases lay in between. CDR3 sequence (DNA): TGTGCCAGCAGCTTTTGGGCAGAAAAGACAGATACGCAGTATTTT. Amino acid sequence: CASSFWAEKTDTQYF.

The J gene is TRBJ2-7, the V gene TRBV7-6; weak D call: TRBD2 (5 bases). Trimming took 4 bases from V and 2 from J, leaving 12 bases between them. Germline V lookup: CDR1 SGHVS, CDR2 FNYEAQ. This CDR3 spans 14 amino acids. The CDR3 coding sequence is TGTGCCAGCAGCTCCCTGGGGAGACCCTACGAGCAGTACTTC. This encodes CASSSLGRPYEQYF.

This chain uses TRBV2 with TRBJ1-2, with TRBD1 matching 7 bases. Losses at the gene ends were 4 bases for V and 3 bases for J; bases not matched to a gene: 8. Germline V gives CDR1 SNHLY, CDR2 FYNNEI. The CDR3 length is 15 residues. The CDR3 DNA sequence: TGTGCCAGCAGTGTAGGGGGCGCCGGTTACTATGGCTACACCTTC. Its translation is CASSVGGAGYYGYTF.

This clone was counted once. The chain recombines TRBV7-2 with TRBJ1-4; unclear D gene. V gave up 5 bases and J gave up 7 bases, with 14 bases separating them. The CDR3 is made up of 14 amino acids. Germline CDR1 is SGHTA and CDR2 is FQGNSA. The CDR3 protein is CASSPQASGEKLFF. CDR3 in DNA: TGTGCCAGCAGCCCCCAGGCCTCAGGTGAAAAACTGTTTTTT.

The V and J genes are TRBV28 and TRBJ2-2; D is unresolved. V was cut by 7 bases and J by 0 bases, with 6 bases left in between. The CDR3 spans 13 residues. Germline values: CDR1 MDHEN, CDR2 SYDVKM. CDR3 region: CASIDSNTGELFF. The CDR3 DNA reads as TGTGCCAGCATCGACTCGAACACCGGGGAGCTGTTTTTT.

The CDR3 DNA reads TGTGCCAGCAGTTTACGACCTAGCACTGAAGCTTTCTTT. This sequence encodes CASSLRPSTEAFF. The chain links TRBV27 to TRBJ1-1; no clear D. This CDR3 has 13 amino acids. V was trimmed by 2 bases and J by 4 bases, leaving 8 bases between them. Germline CDR1 MNHEY, CDR2 SMNVEV (reference sequence).

Details on this clone: This sample includes further DNA sequences coding for the same CDR3. The chain has TRBV5-1 and TRBJ2-5; no clear D. With 1 base removed from V and 5 bases from J, the gap between germline ends came to 6 bases. CDR1 is SGHRS and CDR2 is YFSETQ in the germline V gene. CDR3 size: 12 residues. For the CDR3, the DNA is TGCGCCAGCAGCTTGCTTTCCGAGACCCAGTACTTC. Encoded protein: CASSLLSETQYF.

This clone was recorded only once. The chain recombines TRBV4-2 with TRBJ2-7; D is perhaps TRBD2 (6 bases). The CDR3 covers 17 residues. Trimming took 1 base from V and 1 from J, leaving 17 bases between them. Germline V gene sequence: CDR1 LGHNA, CDR2 YNFKEQ. CDR3 loop: CASSQGGGDRLSYEQYF. The DNA for the CDR3 is TGTGCCAGCAGCCAAGGGGGAGGCGACCGTCTATCCTACGAGCAGTACTTC.

V usage is TRBV6-5 and J usage is TRBJ2-5; no firm D call. V was clipped by 5 bases and J by 1 base, with 11 bases between them. The CDR3 length is 14 residues. Looked up from germline, CDR1 is MNHEY and CDR2 is SVGAGI. As DNA, the CDR3 is TGTGCCAGCAGTAAACAGAACAGCCAAGAGACCCAGTACTTC. Translating gives CASSKQNSQETQYF.

This chain connects TRBV4-1 to TRBJ2-1; the match to TRBD2 covers 15 bases. Germline V gives CDR1 MGHRA, CDR2 YSYEKL. The length of the CDR3 is 15 residues. Trimming cost V 6 bases and J 6 bases; bases outside gene matches: 3. The CDR3 DNA reads as TGCGCCAGCAGGACGGGACTAGCGGGGGGCAATGAGCAGTTCTTC. Translated, it gives CASRTGLAGGNEQFF.

The rearrangement joins TRBV6-5 to TRBJ2-7, with D hard to call. Germline CDR1 is MNHEY and CDR2 is SVGAGI. The CDR3 has 13 residues. Trimming shortened V by 2 bases and J by 2 bases, and 7 bases separated the two germline ends. CDR3 sequence (DNA): TGTGCCAGCAGTTACGGGCGAACCTACGAGCAGTACTTC. Residues: CASSYGRTYEQYF.

J is TRBJ1-4 and V is TRBV10-2, with a possible D match to TRBD1 (6 bases). V was clipped by 4 bases and J by 2 bases, with 14 bases between them. The germline CDR1 and CDR2 sequences are WSHSY and SAAADI. The CDR3 runs to 16 residues. CDR3 protein: CASSVDSGGTNEKLFF. The CDR3, as DNA: TGCGCCAGCAGTGTGGACTCTGGGGGCACTAATGAAAAACTGTTTTTT.

CDR3 DNA: TGTGCCAGCAGGGTGACTAGCTGGAGCACAGATACGCAGTATTTT. It codes for CASRVTSWSTDTQYF. J is TRBJ2-3 and V is TRBV2; 7 bases agree with TRBD2. The CDR3 extends over 15 amino acids. Germline loops: CDR1 SNHLY, CDR2 FYNNEI. With V trimmed by 6 bases and J by 0 bases, 6 bases remained unmatched.

V usage is TRBV2 and J usage is TRBJ2-5; 12 bases line up with TRBD2. The CDR3 is 15 amino acids. The germline V gene encodes CDR1 SNHLY and CDR2 FYNNEI. With 5 bases clipped from V and 0 bases from J, the junction kept 1 base outside the gene matches. CDR3 region: CASSTSGGYQETQYF. CDR3 nucleotide sequence: TGTGCCAGCAGTACTAGCGGGGGGTACCAAGAGACCCAGTACTTC.

V and J are TRBV24-1 and TRBJ2-1; weak D call: TRBD1 (8 bases). Germline V gives CDR1 KGHDR, CDR2 SFDVKD. The CDR3 has 16 residues. Between the trimmed V and J ends, which lost 4 bases and 7 bases, there was a span of 19 bases. As DNA, the CDR3 is TGTGCCACCAGTGACTTTGGGGGGGACAGGTGGAATGAGCAGTTCTTC. Its translation is CATSDFGGDRWNEQFF.

CDR3 residues: CASSQDQGIYGYTF. The CDR3, as DNA: TGTGCCAGCAGCCAAGACCAGGGAATCTATGGCTACACCTTC. The chain employs TRBV14 and TRBJ1-2; a possible D gene is TRBD1 (5 bases). V lost 0 bases, J lost 4 bases, and 9 bases lay in between. The CDR3 runs to 14 residues. Germline CDR1 SGHDN, CDR2 FVKESK.

The chain couples TRBV15 to TRBJ2-1; 7 nucleotides align to TRBD1. The CDR3 length is 18 residues. The V segment lost 0 bases and the J segment 7 bases; nucleotides outside the gene matches: 15. CDR1 LNHNV and CDR2 YYDKDF come from the germline V gene (reference sequence). CDR3 nucleotides: TGTGCCACCAGCAGAGAATTCGTGAGAGGGGGCCCTAAAAATGAGCAGTTCTTC. Protein sequence: CATSREFVRGGPKNEQFF. The full variable domain, completed using reference TRBV15 and TRBJ2-1, is DAMVIQNPRYQVTQFGKPVTLSCSQTLNHNVMYWYQQKSSQAPKLLFHYYDKDFNNEADTPDNFQSRRPNTSFCFLDIRSPGLGDTAMYLCATSREFVRGGPKNEQFFGPGTRLTVL.

The rearrangement joins TRBV6-6 to TRBJ1-6, with TRBD1 matching 7 bases. Germline lookup yields CDR1 MNHNY and CDR2 SVGAGI (reference sequence). This CDR3 has 16 amino acids. Losses at the gene ends were 4 bases for V and 6 bases for J; bases not matched to a gene: 9. The CDR3 reads CASSFLGQAVNSPLHF. The CDR3, as DNA: TGTGCCAGCAGTTTCCTTGGACAGGCCGTTAATTCACCCCTCCACTTT.